This T cell receptor (beta chain) was found in a study of T cell responses to AZD1222 COVID-19 vaccine. For the study at large: Investigators merged groups given second doses at roughly 4 or roughly 12 weeks. Regarding the study as a whole: There were mostly white British donors and more females than males, and clonal diversity was possibly underestimated. With two AZD1222 doses given, Spike-specific TCR breadth and depth both rose. Per reports, nearly half of all spike-specific TCRs target regions that are unmutated in variants.

The V segment lost 6 bases and the J segment 0 bases; nucleotides outside the gene matches: 11. CDR1 KGHSH and CDR2 LQKENI come from the germline V gene. The CDR3 is 17 amino acids. Comments on this clone: Antigen specificity is unknown.

Sequenced by immunoSEQ multiplex PCR; TCRdb stores in-frame clones only, minus some. The data hold a few hundred thousand clones, with more than 85% observed a single time. The chain uses TRBV18 and TRBJ1-3, with 7 bases that match TRBD1. The input for sequencing was peripheral blood, taken on day 0 of AZD1222 vaccination. The sequence was collected from an adult in good health. The DNA for the CDR3 is TGTGCCAGCTCTACCTTTGGACAGGCCTACTCTGGAAACACCATATATTTT. As protein: CASSTFGQAYSGNTIYF.